The next 25 T cell receptor beta chains were all read from a single sample in a study of shared clonotypes between healthy human individuals. Assay: immunoSEQ multiplex PCR; the TCRdb copy retains only in-frame clones and omits some. Of hundreds of thousands of clones in the sample, around 72% were seen once. Sequencing was performed on memory CD4+ T cells sorted from blood. The subset is: CD45RA-negative fraction. The receptors derive from a woman aged 25 to 39 in good health.

In this sample, this clone turned up a few times. The chain carries TRBV19 and TRBJ1-1; 7 bases line up with TRBD1. J gave up 7 bases and V 3 bases, and 8 bases lay outside the gene matches. The CDR3 extends over 14 amino acids. Germline values: CDR1 LNHDA, CDR2 SQIVND (reference sequence). The CDR3 sequence: CASSMNRGVDEAFF. The CDR3, as DNA: TGTGCCAGTAGTATGAACAGGGGTGTAGATGAAGCTTTCTTT.

The chain is built from TRBV19 and TRBJ2-3; weak D call: TRBD2 (6 bases). This CDR3 is 14 amino acids long. CDR1 is LNHDA, CDR2 SQIVND, per germline (reference sequence). The V and J ends lost 3 bases and 2 bases respectively, with 9 bases between them. The CDR3 loop is CASSMGLHTDTQYF. DNA for the CDR3: TGTGCCAGTAGTATGGGACTTCACACAGATACGCAGTATTTT.

V is TRBV19 and J is TRBJ2-2; no clear D gene. The CDR3 runs to 12 residues. Germline-derived CDR1 and CDR2 are LNHDA and SQIVND (reference sequence). With 5 bases removed from V and 5 bases from J, the gap between germline ends came to 6 bases. The CDR3 DNA reads TGTGCCAGTAGTTGGGTAACCGGGGAGCTGTTTTTT. Residues: CASSWVTGELFF. Variable domain in full (rest from reference TRBV19 and TRBJ2-2): DGGITQSPKYLFRKEGQNVTLSCEQNLNHDAMYWYRQDPGQGLRLIYYSQIVNDFQKGDIAEGYSVSREKKESFPLTVTSAQKNPTAFYLCASSWVTGELFFGEGSRLTVL.

The V call is TRBV7-9, the J call TRBJ2-5; D not resolved. There are 14 residues in the CDR3. Germline loops: CDR1 SEHNR, CDR2 FQNEAQ (reference sequence). Between the trimmed V and J ends, which lost 3 bases and 1 base, there was a span of 9 bases. The CDR3 sequence: CASSLWTVQETQYF. The CDR3 nucleotides read TGTGCCAGCAGCTTGTGGACGGTCCAAGAGACCCAGTACTTC.

The V gene is TRBV5-6, the J gene TRBJ2-5; possible D gene TRBD2, 6 bases. Germline V CDR1 and CDR2: SGHDT, YYEEEE. CDR3 length: 16 residues. V gave up 1 base and J gave up 5 bases, with 18 bases separating them. The CDR3 here is CASSLISLGGWETQYF. CDR3 nucleotides: TGTGCCAGCAGCTTGATCAGTTTGGGGGGTTGGGAGACCCAGTACTTC.

V is TRBV28 and J is TRBJ1-5; D remains ambiguous. V lost 4 bases, J lost 3 bases, and 13 bases lay in between. There are 15 residues in the CDR3. CDR1 and CDR2 (germline): MDHEN, SYDVKM. The CDR3 sequence: CASSSSGPINQPQHF. In DNA, the CDR3 is TGTGCCAGCAGTTCCTCCGGTCCGATCAATCAGCCCCAGCATTTT.

J is TRBJ1-2 and V is TRBV9; TRBD1 might be the D (5 bases). V was cut by 3 bases and J by 7 bases, with 19 bases left in between. The CDR3 runs to 15 residues. Germline V lookup: CDR1 SGDLS, CDR2 YYNGEE. The chain's CDR3 is CASSGAGEGRAGYTF. The CDR3 DNA reads TGTGCCAGCAGCGGCGCAGGAGAGGGGCGGGCTGGCTACACCTTC.

V usage is TRBV19 and J usage is TRBJ1-5, with 9 bases fitting TRBD1. CDR3 length equals 15 residues. J gave up 1 base and V 8 bases, and 6 bases lay outside the gene matches. Per the germline V gene, CDR1 is LNHDA and CDR2 is SQIVND (reference sequence). This CDR3 is CASHRGLGSNQPQHF. The CDR3 bases are TGTGCCAGTCACAGGGGGCTGGGGAGCAATCAGCCCCAGCATTTT. Full variable domain (rest looked up from reference TRBV19 and TRBJ1-5): DGGITQSPKYLFRKEGQNVTLSCEQNLNHDAMYWYRQDPGQGLRLIYYSQIVNDFQKGDIAEGYSVSREKKESFPLTVTSAQKNPTAFYLCASHRGLGSNQPQHFGDGTRLSIL.

J is TRBJ2-7 and V is TRBV2; tentatively, D is TRBD1 (5 bases). This CDR3 spans 14 amino acids. The V gene's germline CDR1 is SNHLY and CDR2 FYNNEI. V shed 7 bases and J shed 0 bases, with 13 bases lying between them. CDR3 in amino acids: CASIRRETSYEQYF. The DNA of the CDR3 is TGTGCCAGCATCCGCAGGGAAACCTCCTACGAGCAGTACTTC. Full variable domain (rest looked up from reference TRBV2 and TRBJ2-7): EPEVTQTPSHQVTQMGQEVILRCVPISNHLYFYWYRQILGQKVEFLVSFYNNEISEKSEIFDDQFSVERPDGSNFTLKIRSTKLEDSAMYFCASIRRETSYEQYFGPGTRLTVT.

Notes on this clone: This sequence may be a read error, since a much larger clone differs from it by one base. The CDR3 region is CASSEGQGVYNEQFF. The DNA of the CDR3 is TGTGCCAGCAGTGAGGGACAGGGGGTCTACAATGAGCAGTTCTTC. The chain links TRBV2 to TRBJ2-1, with TRBD1 matching 11 bases. Germline V gene sequence: CDR1 SNHLY, CDR2 FYNNEI. Trimming removed 3 bases from V and 3 bases from J; junction bases left unmatched: 1. The CDR3 length is 15 residues. The full variable domain, rest sourced from reference TRBV2 and TRBJ2-1, is EPEVTQTPSHQVTQMGQEVILRCVPISNHLYFYWYRQILGQKVEFLVSFYNNEISEKSEIFDDQFSVERPDGSNFTLKIRSTKLEDSAMYFCASSEGQGVYNEQFFGPGTRLTVL.

V usage is TRBV7-2 and J usage is TRBJ2-1, with 7 bases matching TRBD1. With V trimmed by 5 bases and J by 3 bases, 1 base remained unmatched. Looked up from germline, CDR1 is SGHTA and CDR2 is FQGNSA. There are 13 residues in the CDR3. The CDR3 nucleotides are TGTGCCAGCAGCCGACAGGGCTACAATGAGCAGTTCTTC. Residues: CASSRQGYNEQFF.

The V call is TRBV28, the J call TRBJ2-7, with TRBD2 matching 7 bases. J was trimmed by 3 bases and V by 10 bases; bases with no gene match: 9. The germline gives CDR1 MDHEN, CDR2 SYDVKM. This CDR3 is 13 amino acids long. The CDR3 region is CANTDWGGYEQYF. CDR3 DNA: TGTGCCAACACAGACTGGGGGGGCTACGAGCAGTACTTC. Combining the CDR3 with reference TRBV28 and TRBJ2-7 gives the whole variable domain DVKVTQSSRYLVKRTGEKVFLECVQDMDHENMFWYRQDPGLGLRLIYFSYDVKMKEKGDIPEGYSVSREKKERFSLILESASTNQTSMYLCANTDWGGYEQYFGPGTRLTVT.

The rearrangement joins TRBV5-1 to TRBJ2-2; 8 nucleotides match TRBD2. J was trimmed by 5 bases and V by 0 bases; bases with no gene match: 3. The CDR3 extends over 15 amino acids. Germline V gene sequence: CDR1 SGHRS, CDR2 YFSETQ. DNA of the CDR3: TGCGCCAGCAGCTTGGCGGGAGGGATAACCGGGGAGCTGTTTTTT. Translation gives CASSLAGGITGELFF.

The J gene is TRBJ1-1, the V gene TRBV19; the match to TRBD1 covers 7 bases. This CDR3 is built from 14 residues. Germline V CDR1 and CDR2: LNHDA, SQIVND (reference sequence). Losses at the gene ends were 5 bases for V and 5 bases for J; bases not matched to a gene: 8. As DNA, the CDR3 is TGTGCCAGTAGTCCGTCGACAGGGCGGACTGAAGCTTTCTTT. Its translation is CASSPSTGRTEAFF.

This chain joins TRBV29-1 and TRBJ1-4; the D gene is possibly TRBD1 (5 bases). The V gene's germline CDR1 is SQVTM and CDR2 ANQGSEA. The CDR3 runs to 13 residues. Trimming removed 5 bases at V and 5 bases at J, with 12 bases between. Here the CDR3 DNA reads TGCAGCGTTTACCGGGACGGGAATGAAAAACTGTTTTTT. It encodes CSVYRDGNEKLFF.

The CDR3 nucleotides read TGTGCCAGCAGCTGGCCGCCAGCGGGGTTTGTGTACGAGCAGTACTTC. Residues: CASSWPPAGFVYEQYF. The chain is built from TRBV11-2 and TRBJ2-7; 7 nucleotides match TRBD2. Germline V lookup: CDR1 SGHAT, CDR2 FQNNGV. The J segment lost 4 bases and the V segment lost 4 bases, leaving 13 bases of the junction unmatched. CDR3 length: 16 residues.

This clone was found once. The V gene is TRBV7-9, the J gene TRBJ1-5; no clear D gene. The ends were cut back, 10 bases at V and 4 bases at J, with 11 bases in the middle. CDR3 length: 12 residues. Germline V CDR1 and CDR2: SEHNR, FQNEAQ (reference sequence). In DNA form, the CDR3 reads TGTGCCACTAGCCGCGGGAATCAGCCCCAGCATTTT. Protein: CATSRGNQPQHF.

The chain is built from TRBV2 and TRBJ1-1, with D perhaps TRBD1 (6 bases). Trimming removed 4 bases at V and 3 bases at J, with 12 bases between. Germline V gene data show CDR1 as SNHLY and CDR2 as FYNNEI. The CDR3 contains 14 residues. The CDR3 sequence is CASSVQGRDTEAFF. The CDR3 DNA reads TGTGCCAGCAGTGTACAGGGAAGGGACACTGAAGCTTTCTTT.

The chain joins TRBV11-3 to TRBJ1-5, with TRBD1 identical over 7 bases. Germline assignment: CDR1 SGHNT and CDR2 YENEEA. The ends lost 7 bases at V and 2 bases at J; junction bases unmatched: 8. This CDR3 is 15 amino acids long. CDR3 in DNA: TGTGCCAGCAACGAAGACAGGGACCGCAATCAGCCCCAGCATTTT. This translates into CASNEDRDRNQPQHF.

This clone was seen a handful of times. Other DNA sequences in this specimen translate into the identical CDR3. This chain joins TRBV28 and TRBJ1-2; D not certain. Trimming stripped 4 bases from V and 0 bases from J, with 3 bases between. The germline V gene encodes CDR1 MDHEN and CDR2 SYDVKM. There are 12 residues in the CDR3. CDR3 region: CASSSTNYGYTF. CDR3 DNA: TGTGCCAGCAGTTCCACTAACTATGGCTACACCTTC.

V usage is TRBV11-1 and J usage is TRBJ1-1; TRBD1 might be the D (5 bases). Germline V lookup: CDR1 SGHAT, CDR2 FQDESV (reference sequence). V lost 3 bases to trimming and J lost 1 base, with 15 bases between them. The CDR3 covers 16 residues. DNA of the CDR3: TGTGCCAGCAGCTTGGTTGCGGGGGGAGCGAACACTGAAGCTTTCTTT. Translated: CASSLVAGGANTEAFF.

The chain uses TRBV7-9 and TRBJ1-1; D gene unclear. Trimming shortened V by 3 bases and J by 7 bases, and 12 bases separated the two germline ends. The CDR3 sequence is 13 residues long. Germline CDR1 SEHNR, CDR2 FQNEAQ (reference sequence). In DNA, the CDR3 is TGTGCCAGCAGCTTTCCCCAGGCCGGTGAAGCTTTCTTT. Translation: CASSFPQAGEAFF.

This sequence joins TRBV27 and TRBJ1-3; no reliable D call. CDR3 length: 15 amino acids. V was shortened by 3 bases and J by 1 base, with 10 bases between the two germline ends. Germline lookup yields CDR1 MNHEY and CDR2 SMNVEV (reference sequence). The CDR3 coding sequence is TGTGCCAGCAGTTTTGGATTCAGTTCTGGAAACACCATATATTTT. It encodes CASSFGFSSGNTIYF.

V gene TRBV9 combines with J gene TRBJ2-3, with D perhaps TRBD2 (5 bases). Trimming shortened V by 6 bases and J by 0 bases, and 14 bases separated the two germline ends. Germline V gives CDR1 SGDLS, CDR2 YYNGEE. The CDR3 runs 15 residues. CDR3 protein: CASTPGDPSTDTQYF. DNA for the CDR3: TGTGCCAGCACCCCCGGGGATCCTAGCACAGATACGCAGTATTTT.

The V gene is TRBV6-1, the J gene TRBJ2-1; 9 nucleotides align to TRBD2. The V gene's germline CDR1 is MNHNS and CDR2 SASEGT. Trimming at V came to 1 base and at J to 0 bases, leaving 4 bases not matched to a gene. This CDR3 is 17 amino acids long. The CDR3 nucleotides read TGTGCCAGCAGTGAAGTCATAGCGGGAGACTCCTACAATGAGCAGTTCTTC. Its translation is CASSEVIAGDSYNEQFF.